This TCR beta chain was recovered during a study of post-analysis software for immune sequencing data. About the research overall: Progressive-relapsing, secondary progressive and relapsing-remitting multiple sclerosis were among the disease courses included. Study findings and constraints: Strong co-clustering by F measure was seen for same-batch samples. When patients were compared with controls, about five TRBV segments were more frequent, TRBV5-6, TRBV5-1 and TRBV20-1 among them.

The V and J ends lost 0 bases and 7 bases, in that order; junction bases with no gene match: 2. This CDR3 is 15 amino acids long. CDR1 is SGHRS and CDR2 is YFSETQ in the germline V gene. This clonotype occurred a few times. Its antigen is not identified. Each TCR beta cDNA library carried unique molecular identifiers. TCRdb re-called the PCR reads with MiXCR, one entry per CDR3 protein. The sample lists some 800,000 distinct CDR3 sequences, about half occurring once. The rearrangement joins TRBV5-1 to TRBJ2-1; 12 nucleotides align to TRBD2. The receptor comes from a girl aged 10 to 17 with multiple sclerosis. Material: blood. The chain's CDR3 is CASSLDLAGGNEQFF. As DNA, the CDR3 is TGCGCCAGCAGCTTGGACCTAGCGGGAGGGAATGAGCAGTTCTTC.